This entry features one T cell receptor (beta chain) sequence. The antigen is not known. The sample is drawn from a study of radiation and T cells in renal cell carcinoma. Findings of the study overall: In blood, top tumor clones expanded by 2 weeks, shrinking by 4.

The time point: blood 4 weeks post-SBRT, at nephrectomy. Sample treatment: 15 Gy SBRT to primary tumor, nephrectomy 4 weeks later. Nephrectomy followed 15 Gy stereotactic body radiation by 4 weeks. The tumor was a clear cell renal cell carcinoma. Assay used: immunoSEQ multiplex PCR; TCRdb lists only in-frame clones, some missing. There are around 100,000 clones in the sample; 84% occur only once, and approximately 7.8% lies in the top ten. Trimming took off 8 bases at V and 9 bases at J, with 19 bases between the two ends. This CDR3 contains 14 residues. Germline CDR1 and CDR2: LNHDA and SQIVND (reference sequence).

The clonotype was recovered from a man aged 55 to 69 with renal cell carcinoma. The sample was blood, taken from a patient whose treatment included radiotherapy and nephrectomy. The chain employs TRBV19 and TRBJ2-2; weak D call: TRBD2 (6 bases). The CDR3 nucleotides read TGTGCCAGTGCTTTGCGGGACCACAATCGGGAGCTGTTTTTT. It codes for CASALRDHNRELFF.